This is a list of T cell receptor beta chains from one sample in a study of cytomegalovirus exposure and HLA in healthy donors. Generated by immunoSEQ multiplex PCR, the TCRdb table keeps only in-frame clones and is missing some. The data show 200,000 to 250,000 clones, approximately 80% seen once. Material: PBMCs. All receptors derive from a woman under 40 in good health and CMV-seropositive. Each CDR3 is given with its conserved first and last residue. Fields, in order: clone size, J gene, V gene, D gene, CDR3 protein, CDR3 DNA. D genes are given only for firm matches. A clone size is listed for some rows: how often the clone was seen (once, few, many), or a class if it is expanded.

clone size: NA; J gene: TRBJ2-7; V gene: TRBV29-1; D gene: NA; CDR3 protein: CSATGREAYEQYF; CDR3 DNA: TGCAGCGCTACCGGCAGGGAGGCCTACGAGCAGTACTTC
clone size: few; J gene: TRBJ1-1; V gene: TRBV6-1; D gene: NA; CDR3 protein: CASSQGDQGRNTEAFF; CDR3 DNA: TGTGCCAGCAGTCAAGGCGATCAGGGTAGGAACACTGAAGCTTTCTTT
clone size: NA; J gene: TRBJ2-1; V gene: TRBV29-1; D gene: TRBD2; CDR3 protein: CSVGRLAGGPFEQFF; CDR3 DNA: TGCAGCGTTGGCCGACTAGCGGGAGGGCCGTTTGAGCAGTTCTTC
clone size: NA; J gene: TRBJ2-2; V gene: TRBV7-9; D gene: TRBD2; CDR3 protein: CASITVAGGPGELFF; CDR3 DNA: TGTGCCAGCATCACGGTAGCGGGAGGACCCGGGGAGCTGTTTTTT
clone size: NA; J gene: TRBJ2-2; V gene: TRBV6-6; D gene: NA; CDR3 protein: CASLPGENTGELFF; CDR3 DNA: TGTGCCAGCTTGCCCGGGGAGAACACCGGGGAGCTGTTTTTT
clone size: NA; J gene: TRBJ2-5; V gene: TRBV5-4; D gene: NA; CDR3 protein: CASSQKLGTGAETQYF; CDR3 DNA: TGTGCCAGCAGCCAAAAACTGGGGACGGGGGCAGAGACCCAGTACTTC
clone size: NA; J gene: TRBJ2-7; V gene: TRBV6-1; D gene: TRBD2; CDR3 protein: CASSDYSSGAIQRTYEQYF; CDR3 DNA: TGTGCCAGCAGTGATTACTCTAGCGGGGCGATACAAAGAACCTACGAGCAGTACTTC
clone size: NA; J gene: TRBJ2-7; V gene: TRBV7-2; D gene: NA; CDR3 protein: CASSFVPEAYEQYF; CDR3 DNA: TGTGCCAGCAGCTTTGTTCCGGAAGCCTACGAGCAGTACTTC
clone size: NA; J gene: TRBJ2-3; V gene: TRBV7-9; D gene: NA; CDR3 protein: CASSSGLLSTDTQYF; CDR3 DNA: TGTGCCAGCAGCTCCGGACTGCTTAGCACAGATACGCAGTATTTT
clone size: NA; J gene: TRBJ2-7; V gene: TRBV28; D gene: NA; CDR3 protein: CASSLVTERGDEQYF; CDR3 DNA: TGTGCCAGCAGTTTGGTGACAGAGAGAGGCGACGAGCAGTACTTC
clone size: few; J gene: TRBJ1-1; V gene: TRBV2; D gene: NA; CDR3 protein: CASLLSEAFF; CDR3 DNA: TGTGCCAGTCTATTGTCTGAAGCTTTCTTT
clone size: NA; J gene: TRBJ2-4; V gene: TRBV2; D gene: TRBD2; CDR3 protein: CASSEGRGRAKNIQYF; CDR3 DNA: TGTGCCAGCAGTGAAGGGCGGGGGAGGGCCAAAAACATTCAGTACTTC
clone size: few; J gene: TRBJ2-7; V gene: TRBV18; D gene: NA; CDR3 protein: CASSPGSSYEQYF; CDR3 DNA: TGTGCCAGCTCACCAGGGAGCTCCTACGAGCAGTACTTC
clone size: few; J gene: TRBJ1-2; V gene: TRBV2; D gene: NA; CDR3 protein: CASSPHGAGPGGYTF; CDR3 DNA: TGTGCCAGCAGTCCCCACGGTGCGGGACCGGGTGGCTACACCTTC
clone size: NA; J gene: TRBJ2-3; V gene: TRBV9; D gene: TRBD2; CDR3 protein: CAGRGLADTDTQYF; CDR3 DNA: TGTGCCGGGAGGGGACTAGCGGACACAGATACGCAGTATTTT
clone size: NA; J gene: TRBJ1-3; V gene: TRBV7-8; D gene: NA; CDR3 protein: CASSLGFGNTIYF; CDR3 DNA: TGTGCCAGCAGCCTAGGGTTTGGAAACACCATATATTTT
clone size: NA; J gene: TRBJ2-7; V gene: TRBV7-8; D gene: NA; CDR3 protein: CASSLGAASYEQYF; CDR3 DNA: TGTGCCAGCAGCTTAGGGGCAGCATCCTACGAGCAGTACTTC
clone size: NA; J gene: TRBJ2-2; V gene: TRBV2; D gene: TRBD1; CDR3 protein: CASNPGQGTGELFF; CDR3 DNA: TGTGCCAGCAATCCGGGACAGGGGACCGGGGAGCTGTTTTTT
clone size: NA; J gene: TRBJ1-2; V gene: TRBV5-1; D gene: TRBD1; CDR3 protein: CASSSTPGQGDYGYTF; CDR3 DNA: TGCGCCAGCAGCTCAACCCCGGGACAGGGCGACTATGGCTACACCTTC
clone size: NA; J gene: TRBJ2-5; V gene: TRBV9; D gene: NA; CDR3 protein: CASSDATWETQYF; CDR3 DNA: TGTGCCAGCAGCGACGCAACCTGGGAGACCCAGTACTTC